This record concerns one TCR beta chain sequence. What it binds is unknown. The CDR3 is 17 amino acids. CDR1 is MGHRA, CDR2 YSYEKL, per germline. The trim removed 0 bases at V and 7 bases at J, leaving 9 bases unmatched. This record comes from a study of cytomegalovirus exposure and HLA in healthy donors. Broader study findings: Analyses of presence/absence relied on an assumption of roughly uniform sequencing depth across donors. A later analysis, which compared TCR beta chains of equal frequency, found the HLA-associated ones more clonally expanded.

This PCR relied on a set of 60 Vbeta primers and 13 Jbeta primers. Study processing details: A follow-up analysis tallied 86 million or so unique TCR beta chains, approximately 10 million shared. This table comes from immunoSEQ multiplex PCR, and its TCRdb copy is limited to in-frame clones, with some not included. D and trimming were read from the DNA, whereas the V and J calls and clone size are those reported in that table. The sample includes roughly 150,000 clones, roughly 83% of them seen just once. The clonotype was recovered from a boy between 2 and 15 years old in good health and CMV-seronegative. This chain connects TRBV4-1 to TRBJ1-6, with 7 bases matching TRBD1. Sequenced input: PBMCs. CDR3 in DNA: TGCGCCAGCAGCCAAGATCGGGCGGGGACAGTAAATTCACCCCTCCACTTT. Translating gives CASSQDRAGTVNSPLHF.